This T cell receptor (beta chain) was profiled in a study of CD8+CD57+ T cells in acquired aplastic anemia. In the study overall: CD4+ and CD8+ cells, once sorted, gave DNA averaging approximately 3 ug. General study findings and limits: In CD8+ cells, Simpson's diversity showed no significant difference between patients and controls. It was found that about 31 CD8+ CDR3 sequences were shared between patients and controls.

Trimming cost V 6 bases and J 0 bases, with 8 bases left between them. The CDR3 sequence is 13 residues long. The germline CDR1 and CDR2 sequences are MNHEY and SMNVEV (reference sequence). Patients chosen for sequencing had shown CD8+CD57+ cell expansion by flow cytometry. Among the patients, none had received any therapy at the time of blood sampling. Template material for TCR beta VDJ and CDR3 profiling consisted of genomic DNA. TCRdb analysed the reads with MiXCR anew, one entry per CDR3 protein. The sample shows just over 200,000 distinct CDR3 sequences, 60% to 80% of them seen only once. This clonotype was seen ten or more times. No antigen is known for it.

The receptor's source is a human donor with aplastic anemia. Sequencing was performed on sorted CD4+, CD8+, or CD8+CD57+ T cells (not recorded which) from PBMCs. The chain uses TRBV27 and TRBJ1-1; weak D call: TRBD1 (5 bases). The CDR3 DNA sequence: TGTGCCAGCAGGGGACCTATGAACACTGAAGCTTTCTTT. Translated, it gives CASRGPMNTEAFF.